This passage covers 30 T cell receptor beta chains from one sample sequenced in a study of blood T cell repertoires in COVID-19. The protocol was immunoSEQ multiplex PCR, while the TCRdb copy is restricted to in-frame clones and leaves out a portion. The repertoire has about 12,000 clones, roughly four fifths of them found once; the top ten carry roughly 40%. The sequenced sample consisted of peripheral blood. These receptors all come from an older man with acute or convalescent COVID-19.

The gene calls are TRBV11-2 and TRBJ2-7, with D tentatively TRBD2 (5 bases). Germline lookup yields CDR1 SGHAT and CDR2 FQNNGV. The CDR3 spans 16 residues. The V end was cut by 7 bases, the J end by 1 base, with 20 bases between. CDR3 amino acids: CASTRGSVGESYEQYF. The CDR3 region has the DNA TGTGCCAGCACCCGAGGATCGGTCGGGGAGTCCTACGAGCAGTACTTC.

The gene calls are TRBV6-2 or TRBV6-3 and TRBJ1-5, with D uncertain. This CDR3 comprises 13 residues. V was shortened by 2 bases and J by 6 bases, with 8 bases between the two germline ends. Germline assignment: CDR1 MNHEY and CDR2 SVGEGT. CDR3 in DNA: TGTGCCAGCAGTTACGGAGAGGGTCAGCCCCAGCATTTT. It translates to CASSYGEGQPQHF.

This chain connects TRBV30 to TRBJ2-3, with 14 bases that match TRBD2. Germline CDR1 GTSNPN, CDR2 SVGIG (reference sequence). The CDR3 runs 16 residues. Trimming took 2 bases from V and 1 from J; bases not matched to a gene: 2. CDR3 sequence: CAWSPGLAGGTDTQYF. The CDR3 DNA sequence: TGTGCCTGGAGTCCGGGACTAGCGGGGGGCACAGATACGCAGTATTTT.

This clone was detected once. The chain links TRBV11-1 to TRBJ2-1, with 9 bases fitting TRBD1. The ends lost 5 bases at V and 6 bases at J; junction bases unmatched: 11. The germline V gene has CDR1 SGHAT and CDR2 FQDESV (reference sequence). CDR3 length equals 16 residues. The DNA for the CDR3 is TGTGCCAGCAGCCCAAGGGGGACAGGGTTACGCAATGAGCAGTTCTTC. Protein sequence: CASSPRGTGLRNEQFF.

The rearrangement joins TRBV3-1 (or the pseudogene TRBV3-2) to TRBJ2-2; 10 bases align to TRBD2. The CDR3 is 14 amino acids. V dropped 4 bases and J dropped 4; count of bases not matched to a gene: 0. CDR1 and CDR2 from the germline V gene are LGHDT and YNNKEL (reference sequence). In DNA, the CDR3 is TGTGCCAGCAGCCGGACTAGCGGCACCGGGGAGCTGTTTTTT. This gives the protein CASSRTSGTGELFF.

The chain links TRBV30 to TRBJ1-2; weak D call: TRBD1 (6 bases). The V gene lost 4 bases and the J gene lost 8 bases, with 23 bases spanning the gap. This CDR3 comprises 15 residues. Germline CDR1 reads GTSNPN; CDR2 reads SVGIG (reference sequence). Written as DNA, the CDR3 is TGTGCCTGGACCCGAGGGGGGGCGCTTCCTCCCGGCTACACCTTC. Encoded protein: CAWTRGGALPPGYTF.

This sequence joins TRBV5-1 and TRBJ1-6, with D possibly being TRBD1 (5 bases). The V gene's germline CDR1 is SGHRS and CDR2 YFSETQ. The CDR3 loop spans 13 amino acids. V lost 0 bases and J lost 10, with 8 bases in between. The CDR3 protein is CASSLGQSSPLHF. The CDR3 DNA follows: TGCGCCAGCAGCTTGGGACAGTCCTCACCCCTCCACTTT.

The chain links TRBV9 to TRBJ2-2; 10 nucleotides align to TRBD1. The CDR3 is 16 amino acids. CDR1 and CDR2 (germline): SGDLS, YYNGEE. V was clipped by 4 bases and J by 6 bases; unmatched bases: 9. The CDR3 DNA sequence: TGTGCCAGCAGCCCCGAAGGGACAGGGGATCCCGGGGAGCTGTTTTTT. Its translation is CASSPEGTGDPGELFF.

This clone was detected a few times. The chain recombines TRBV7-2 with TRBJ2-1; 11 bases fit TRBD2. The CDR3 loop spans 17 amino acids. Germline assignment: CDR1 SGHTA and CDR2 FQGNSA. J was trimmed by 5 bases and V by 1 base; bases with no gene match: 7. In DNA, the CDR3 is TGTGCCAGCAGCTTAGTTGGCCTAGCGGGGGGAAACAATGAGCAGTTCTTC. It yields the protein CASSLVGLAGGNNEQFF.

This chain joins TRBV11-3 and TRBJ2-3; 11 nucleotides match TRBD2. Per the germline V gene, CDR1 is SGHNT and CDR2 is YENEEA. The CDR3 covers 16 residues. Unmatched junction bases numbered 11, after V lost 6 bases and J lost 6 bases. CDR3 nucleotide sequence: TGTGCCAGCAGGTTGGGTAGCGGGGGGGCCGGTGATACGCAGTATTTT. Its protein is CASRLGSGGAGDTQYF.

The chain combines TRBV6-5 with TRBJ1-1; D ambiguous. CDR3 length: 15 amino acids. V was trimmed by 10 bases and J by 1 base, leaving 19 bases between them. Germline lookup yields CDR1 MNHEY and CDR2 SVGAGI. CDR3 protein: CATSPRNRPNTEAFF. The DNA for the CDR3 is TGTGCCACCTCCCCCAGGAACAGACCGAACACTGAAGCTTTCTTT.

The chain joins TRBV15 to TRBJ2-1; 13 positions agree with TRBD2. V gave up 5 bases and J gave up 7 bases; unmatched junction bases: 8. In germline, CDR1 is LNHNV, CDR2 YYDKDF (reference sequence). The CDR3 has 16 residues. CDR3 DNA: TGTGCCACCAGCCGAACCGGGACTAGCGGGAAAAATGAGCAGTTCTTC. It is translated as CATSRTGTSGKNEQFF.

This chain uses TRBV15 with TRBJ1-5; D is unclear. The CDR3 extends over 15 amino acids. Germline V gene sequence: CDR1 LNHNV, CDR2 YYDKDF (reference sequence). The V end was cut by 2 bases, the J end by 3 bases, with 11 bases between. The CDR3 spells CATSRLGQDNQPQHF. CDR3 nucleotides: TGTGCCACCAGCAGACTTGGGCAGGACAATCAGCCCCAGCATTTT.

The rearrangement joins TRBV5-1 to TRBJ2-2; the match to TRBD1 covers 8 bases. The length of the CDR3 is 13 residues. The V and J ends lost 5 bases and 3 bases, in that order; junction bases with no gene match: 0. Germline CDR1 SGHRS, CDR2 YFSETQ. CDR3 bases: TGCGCCAGCAGGGGACAGGACACCGGGGAGCTGTTTTTT. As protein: CASRGQDTGELFF. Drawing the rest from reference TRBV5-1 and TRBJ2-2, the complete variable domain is KAGVTQTPRYLIKTRGQQVTLSCSPISGHRSVSWYQQTPGQGLQFLFEYFSETQRNKGNFPGRFSGRQFSNSRSEMNVSTLELGDSALYLCASRGQDTGELFFGEGSRLTVL.

CDR3 nucleotides: TGTGCCAGCAGCCAACGGGGGGGTTGGGCTGAAGCTTTCTTT. It yields the protein CASSQRGGWAEAFF. This chain joins TRBV14 and TRBJ1-1, with a weak D call TRBD1 (5 bases). CDR1 SGHDN and CDR2 FVKESK come from the germline V gene. V was shortened by 2 bases and J by 6 bases, with 13 bases between the two germline ends. CDR3 size: 14 residues. Drawing the rest from reference TRBV14 and TRBJ1-1, the complete variable domain is EAGVTQFPSHSVIEKGQTVTLRCDPISGHDNLYWYRRVMGKEIKFLLHFVKESKQDESGMPNNRFLAERTGGTYSTLKVQPAELEDSGVYFCASSQRGGWAEAFFGQGTRLTVV.

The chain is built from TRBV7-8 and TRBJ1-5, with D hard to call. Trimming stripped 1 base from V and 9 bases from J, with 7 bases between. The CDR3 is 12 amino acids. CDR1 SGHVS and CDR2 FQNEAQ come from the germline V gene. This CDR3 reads CASSLGSGPQHF. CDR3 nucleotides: TGTGCCAGCAGCTTAGGTAGTGGGCCCCAGCATTTT.

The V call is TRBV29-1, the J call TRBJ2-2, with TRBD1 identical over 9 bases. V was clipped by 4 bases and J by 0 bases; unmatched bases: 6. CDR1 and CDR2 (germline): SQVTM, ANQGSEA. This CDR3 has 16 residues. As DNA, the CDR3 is TGCAGCGTTGGTATACAGGGGGCAGCGAACACCGGGGAGCTGTTTTTT. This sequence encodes CSVGIQGAANTGELFF.

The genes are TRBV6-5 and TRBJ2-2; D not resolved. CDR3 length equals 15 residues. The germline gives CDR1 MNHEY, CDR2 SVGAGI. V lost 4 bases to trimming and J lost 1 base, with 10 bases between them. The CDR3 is CASSSRRQNTGELFF. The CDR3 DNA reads TGTGCCAGCAGTTCTAGGCGGCAGAACACCGGGGAGCTGTTTTTT.

The CDR3 loop is CASSLRQDLNTEAFF. CDR3 DNA: TGTGCCAGCTCACTACGACAGGACCTGAACACTGAAGCTTTCTTT. This chain uses TRBV18 with TRBJ1-1; tentatively, D is TRBD1 (6 bases). The germline CDR1 and CDR2 sequences are KGHSH and LQKENI. V shed 4 bases and J shed 0 bases, with 12 bases lying between them. This CDR3 is 15 amino acids long.

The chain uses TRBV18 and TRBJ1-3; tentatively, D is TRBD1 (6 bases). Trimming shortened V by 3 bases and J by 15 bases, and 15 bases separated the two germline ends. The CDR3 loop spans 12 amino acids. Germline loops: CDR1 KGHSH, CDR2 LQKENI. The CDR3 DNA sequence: TGTGCCAGCTCACCCGAACAGGGAGCTACATATTTT. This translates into CASSPEQGATYF.

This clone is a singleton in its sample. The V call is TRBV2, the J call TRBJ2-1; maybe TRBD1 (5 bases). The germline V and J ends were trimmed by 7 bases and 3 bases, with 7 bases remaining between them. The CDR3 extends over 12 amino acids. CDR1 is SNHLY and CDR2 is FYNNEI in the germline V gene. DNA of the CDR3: TGTGCCAGCACTACAGGCTACAATGAGCAGTTCTTC. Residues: CASTTGYNEQFF. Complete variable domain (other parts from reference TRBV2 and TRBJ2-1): EPEVTQTPSHQVTQMGQEVILRCVPISNHLYFYWYRQILGQKVEFLVSFYNNEISEKSEIFDDQFSVERPDGSNFTLKIRSTKLEDSAMYFCASTTGYNEQFFGPGTRLTVL.

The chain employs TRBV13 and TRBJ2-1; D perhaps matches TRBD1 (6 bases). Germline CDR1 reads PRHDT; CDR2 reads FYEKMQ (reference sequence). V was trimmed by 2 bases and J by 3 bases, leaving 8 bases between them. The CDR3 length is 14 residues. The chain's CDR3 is CASSLRRGYNEQFF. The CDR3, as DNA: TGTGCCAGCAGCTTACGCAGGGGCTACAATGAGCAGTTCTTC. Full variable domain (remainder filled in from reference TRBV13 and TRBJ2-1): AAGVIQSPRHLIKEKRETATLKCYPIPRHDTVYWYQQGPGQDPQFLISFYEKMQSDKGSIPDRFSAQQFSDYHSELNMSSLELGDSALYFCASSLRRGYNEQFFGPGTRLTVL.

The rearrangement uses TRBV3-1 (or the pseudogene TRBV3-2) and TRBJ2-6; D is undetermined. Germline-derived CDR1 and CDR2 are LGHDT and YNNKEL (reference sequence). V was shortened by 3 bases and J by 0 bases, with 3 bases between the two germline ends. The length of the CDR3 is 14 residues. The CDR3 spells CASSHSSGANVLTF. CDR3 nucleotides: TGTGCCAGCAGCCACAGCTCTGGGGCCAACGTCCTGACTTTC.

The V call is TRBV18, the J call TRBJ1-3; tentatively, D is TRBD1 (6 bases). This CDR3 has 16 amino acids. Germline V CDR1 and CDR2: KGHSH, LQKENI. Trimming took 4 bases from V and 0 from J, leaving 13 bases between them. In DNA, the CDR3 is TGTGCCAGCTCACTTAGCCAGGGGAGCTCTGGAAACACCATATATTTT. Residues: CASSLSQGSSGNTIYF.

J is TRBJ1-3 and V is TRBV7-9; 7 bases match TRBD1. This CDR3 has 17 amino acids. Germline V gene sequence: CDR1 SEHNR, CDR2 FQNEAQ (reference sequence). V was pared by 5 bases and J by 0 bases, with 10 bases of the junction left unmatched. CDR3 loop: CASSLYTGDNSGNTIYF. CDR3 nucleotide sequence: TGTGCCAGCAGCCTCTATACAGGGGACAACTCTGGAAACACCATATATTTT.

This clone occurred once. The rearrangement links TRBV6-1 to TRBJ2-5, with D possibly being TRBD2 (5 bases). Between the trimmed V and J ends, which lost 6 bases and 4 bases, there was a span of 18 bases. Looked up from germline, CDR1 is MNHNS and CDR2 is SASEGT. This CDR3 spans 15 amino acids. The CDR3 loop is CASRTDLPGGETQYF. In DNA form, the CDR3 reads TGTGCCAGCAGAACGGACCTCCCCGGAGGAGAGACCCAGTACTTC.

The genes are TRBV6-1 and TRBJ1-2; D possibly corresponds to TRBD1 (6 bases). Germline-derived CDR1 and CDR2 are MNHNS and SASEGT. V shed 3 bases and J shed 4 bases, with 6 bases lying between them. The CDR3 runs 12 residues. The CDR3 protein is CASSEDSYGYTF. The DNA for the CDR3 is TGTGCCAGCAGTGAGGACAGCTATGGCTACACCTTC.

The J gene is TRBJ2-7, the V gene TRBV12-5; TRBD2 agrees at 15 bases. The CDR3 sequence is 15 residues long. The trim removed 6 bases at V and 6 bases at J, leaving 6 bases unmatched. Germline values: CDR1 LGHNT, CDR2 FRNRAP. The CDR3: CASGRTSGGAAEQYF. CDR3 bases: TGTGCTAGTGGACGGACTAGCGGGGGGGCGGCCGAGCAGTACTTC.

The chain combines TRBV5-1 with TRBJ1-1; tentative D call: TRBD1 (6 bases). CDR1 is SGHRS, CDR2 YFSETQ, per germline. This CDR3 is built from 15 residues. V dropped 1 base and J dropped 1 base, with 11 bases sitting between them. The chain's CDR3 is CASSLNAGENTEAFF. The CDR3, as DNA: TGCGCCAGCAGCTTGAATGCAGGGGAGAACACTGAAGCTTTCTTT.

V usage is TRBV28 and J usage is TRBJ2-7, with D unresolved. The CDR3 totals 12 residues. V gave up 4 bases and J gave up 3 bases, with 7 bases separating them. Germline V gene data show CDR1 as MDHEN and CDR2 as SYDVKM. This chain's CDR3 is CASSSTRYEQYF. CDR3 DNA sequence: TGTGCCAGCAGTTCTACCCGCTACGAGCAGTACTTC.